These T cell receptor beta chains were read from a single sample in a study of shared clonotypes between healthy human individuals. Sequencing used immunoSEQ multiplex PCR; TCRdb keeps in-frame clones, though not all of them. The data hold 550,000 to 600,000 clones, with 70% to 80% observed a single time. The sequenced material came from PBMCs. These receptors came from a woman in her thirties or forties in good health. Some clones in this sample may be carry-over from other donors' samples. The CDR3 runs from the conserved cysteine through the conserved F or W. Fields, in order: clone size, V gene, D gene, CDR3 length, J gene, CDR3 DNA, CDR3 protein. A D gene is named only where the DNA matches it firmly. Clone size is shown for a subset of rows, as once, few, many or a class of expanded clone.

clone_size: NA
v_call: TRBV30
d_call: NA
cdr3_length: 13
j_call: TRBJ2-2
cdr3_nt: TGTGCCTCAAAGGGACAGAACACCGGGGAGCTGTTTTTT
cdr3_aa: CASKGQNTGELFF

clone_size: once
v_call: TRBV5-1
d_call: NA
cdr3_length: 14
j_call: TRBJ2-5
cdr3_nt: TGCGCCAGCAGCTTCGGGGCTAGCCAAGAGACCCAGTACTTC
cdr3_aa: CASSFGASQETQYF

clone_size: NA
v_call: TRBV19
d_call: NA
cdr3_length: 14
j_call: TRBJ1-1
cdr3_nt: TGTGCCAGTAGTACCCTTCCAGCGGACAGAAAAGCTTTCTTT
cdr3_aa: CASSTLPADRKAFF

clone_size: NA
v_call: TRBV7-2
d_call: TRBD2
cdr3_length: 15
j_call: TRBJ2-7
cdr3_nt: TGTGCCAGCAGCTTAGTTGCGGGGGGATCCTACGAGCAGTACTTC
cdr3_aa: CASSLVAGGSYEQYF

clone_size: NA
v_call: TRBV5-4
d_call: NA
cdr3_length: 16
j_call: TRBJ1-2
cdr3_nt: TGTGCCAGCAGCTTGGCCGGCCGCTTCGCTAACTATGGCTACACCTTC
cdr3_aa: CASSLAGRFANYGYTF

clone_size: NA
v_call: TRBV11-3
d_call: TRBD1
cdr3_length: 15
j_call: TRBJ2-2
cdr3_nt: TGTGCCAGCAGCTTAGCCAGGGGGCCCACCGGGGAGCTGTTTTTT
cdr3_aa: CASSLARGPTGELFF

clone_size: once
v_call: TRBV5-1
d_call: NA
cdr3_length: 17
j_call: TRBJ2-6
cdr3_nt: TGCGCCAGCAGCAAGGGAATCCCCTCATCTGGGGCCAACGTCCTGACTTTC
cdr3_aa: CASSKGIPSSGANVLTF

clone_size: NA
v_call: TRBV29-1
d_call: NA
cdr3_length: 12
j_call: TRBJ1-3
cdr3_nt: TGCAGCGTGGCCCCAGGGGGAAACACCATATATTTT
cdr3_aa: CSVAPGGNTIYF

clone_size: few
v_call: TRBV30
d_call: TRBD2
cdr3_length: 16
j_call: TRBJ2-3
cdr3_nt: TGTGCCTGGAGTGTGACCGGGACTAGAAAGACAGATACGCAGTATTTT
cdr3_aa: CAWSVTGTRKTDTQYF

clone_size: NA
v_call: TRBV19
d_call: TRBD2
cdr3_length: 14
j_call: TRBJ2-3
cdr3_nt: TGTGCCAGTAGATCCAGCGGGACCACAGATACGCAGTATTTT
cdr3_aa: CASRSSGTTDTQYF

clone_size: NA
v_call: TRBV18
d_call: NA
cdr3_length: 16
j_call: TRBJ2-5
cdr3_nt: TGTGCCAGCTCACCCCGAGCAAGCGGAGTACAAGAGACCCAGTACTTC
cdr3_aa: CASSPRASGVQETQYF

clone_size: NA
v_call: TRBV7-6
d_call: NA
cdr3_length: 16
j_call: TRBJ2-2
cdr3_nt: TGTGCCAGCAGCTTAGGTCTAGCCGCGAACACCGGGGAGCTGTTTTTT
cdr3_aa: CASSLGLAANTGELFF

clone_size: once
v_call: TRBV30
d_call: TRBD1
cdr3_length: 14
j_call: TRBJ1-1
cdr3_nt: TGTGCCTGGAGTCAAGACAGGGGGCGTTCTGAAGCTTTCTTT
cdr3_aa: CAWSQDRGRSEAFF

clone_size: NA
v_call: TRBV7-9
d_call: TRBD1
cdr3_length: 14
j_call: TRBJ1-4
cdr3_nt: TGTGCCAGCAGCTGGGGACAGGATAATGAAAAACTGTTTTTT
cdr3_aa: CASSWGQDNEKLFF

clone_size: few
v_call: TRBV19
d_call: TRBD2
cdr3_length: 15
j_call: TRBJ2-7
cdr3_nt: TGTGCCAGTAGTATAGGACTAGCGGGAACCTACGAGCAGTACTTC
cdr3_aa: CASSIGLAGTYEQYF

clone_size: NA
v_call: TRBV7-8
d_call: NA
cdr3_length: 16
j_call: TRBJ2-3
cdr3_nt: TGTGCCAGCAGCTTAATTGGGACTCTCGGGTCAGATACGCAGTATTTT
cdr3_aa: CASSLIGTLGSDTQYF

clone_size: few
v_call: TRBV27
d_call: TRBD2
cdr3_length: 15
j_call: TRBJ2-7
cdr3_nt: TGTGCCAGCAGTGCCGGGACTAGCTTTTCCTACGAGCAGTACTTC
cdr3_aa: CASSAGTSFSYEQYF

clone_size: NA
v_call: TRBV7-3
d_call: TRBD1
cdr3_length: 14
j_call: TRBJ2-1
cdr3_nt: TGTGCCAGCAGCTTGACAGGGGCCAACAATGAGCAGTTCTTC
cdr3_aa: CASSLTGANNEQFF